One and the same sample provided the 30 T cell receptor beta chains below, sequenced in a study of cytomegalovirus exposure and HLA in healthy donors. 13 Jbeta primers and 60 Vbeta primers were used for the PCR. The assay was immunoSEQ multiplex PCR, and TCRdb's table has in-frame clones only and misses some. The data contain roughly 100,000 clones, roughly 83% of them singletons. Specimen: PBMCs. These receptors were obtained from a man between 35 and 55 years old in good health and CMV-seronegative.

The gene calls are TRBV19 and TRBJ1-2; tentatively, D is TRBD1 (5 bases). Germline V lookup: CDR1 LNHDA, CDR2 SQIVND (reference sequence). The germline V and J ends were trimmed by 1 base and 3 bases, with 15 bases remaining between them. The CDR3 has 16 amino acids. CDR3 region: CASSIGDGRAHYGYTF. The CDR3 DNA follows: TGTGCCAGTAGTATAGGTGATGGCAGGGCCCACTATGGCTACACCTTC. Drawing the rest from reference TRBV19 and TRBJ1-2, the complete variable domain is DGGITQSPKYLFRKEGQNVTLSCEQNLNHDAMYWYRQDPGQGLRLIYYSQIVNDFQKGDIAEGYSVSREKKESFPLTVTSAQKNPTAFYLCASSIGDGRAHYGYTFGSGTRLTVV.

This chain joins TRBV13 and TRBJ2-7; possible D gene TRBD2, 6 bases. Trimming removed 4 bases at V and 5 bases at J, with 24 bases between. CDR1 and CDR2 from the germline V gene are PRHDT and FYEKMQ (reference sequence). The CDR3 runs to 17 residues. This CDR3 reads CASSSNGELAFLDEQYF. In DNA, the CDR3 is TGTGCCAGCAGCTCGAATGGGGAACTAGCTTTTCTCGACGAGCAGTACTTC.

The V and J genes are TRBV7-8 and TRBJ1-1; D not certain. V lost 0 bases and J lost 1, with 6 bases in between. Germline CDR1 and CDR2: SGHVS and FQNEAQ. The CDR3 runs to 14 residues. CDR3 nucleotides: TGTGCCAGCAGCTTAGCTGAACAGAACACTGAAGCTTTCTTT. Translated, it gives CASSLAEQNTEAFF.

V usage is TRBV7-2 and J usage is TRBJ1-2; D ambiguous. Germline lookup yields CDR1 SGHTA and CDR2 FQGNSA. This CDR3 has 15 amino acids. V lost 2 bases and J 0 bases, leaving 10 bases between the germline ends. The CDR3 is CASSLTTDTNYGYTF. The CDR3 DNA sequence: TGTGCCAGCAGCTTAACAACAGATACTAACTATGGCTACACCTTC.

The chain employs TRBV5-4 and TRBJ2-5, with 8 nucleotides matching TRBD1. CDR1 is SGHNT and CDR2 is YYREEE in the germline V gene (reference sequence). J gave up 8 bases and V 4 bases, and 13 bases lay outside the gene matches. This CDR3 contains 15 residues. The CDR3 sequence: CASSPWDRRESTQYF. The DNA for the CDR3 is TGTGCCAGCAGCCCTTGGGACAGGAGAGAATCTACCCAGTACTTC.

There are a few counts of this clone. The chain joins TRBV6-6 to TRBJ1-1, with D unresolved. CDR3 length: 15 amino acids. V shed 0 bases and J shed 5 bases, with 13 bases lying between them. From germline, CDR1 is MNHNY and CDR2 SVGAGI (reference sequence). The CDR3 region has the DNA TGTGCCAGCAGTTACTCGAGAAGGGAGGGAACTGAAGCTTTCTTT. This encodes CASSYSRREGTEAFF.

The gene calls are TRBV6-1 and TRBJ2-1, with TRBD2 matching 10 bases. V lost 6 bases to trimming and J lost 9 bases; unmatched junction nucleotides: 8. The germline V gene has CDR1 MNHNS and CDR2 SASEGT. This CDR3 contains 14 residues. CDR3 protein: CASRLSGGAIEQFF. In DNA, the CDR3 is TGTGCCAGCAGACTGAGCGGGGGGGCTATTGAGCAGTTCTTC.

V is TRBV7-2 and J is TRBJ2-1, with 8 bases matching TRBD2. Germline V gene lookup returns CDR1 SGHTA and CDR2 FQGNSA. Germline trimming cut 1 base from V and 3 bases from J; bases unmatched to any gene: 14. The CDR3 is 19 residues long. The CDR3 DNA reads as TGTGCCAGCAGCTTAGTGTTCCGGGCGAGCGGGGGCCACTACAATGAGCAGTTCTTC. Translating gives CASSLVFRASGGHYNEQFF. Looking up the rest from reference TRBV7-2 and TRBJ2-1 gives the full variable domain: GAGVSQSPSNKVTEKGKDVELRCDPISGHTALYWYRQSLGQGLEFLIYFQGNSAPDKSGLPSDRFSAERTGGSVSTLTIQRTQQEDSAVYLCASSLVFRASGGHYNEQFFGPGTRLTVL.

The chain carries TRBV5-4 and TRBJ2-5; 8 positions match TRBD1. The germline gives CDR1 SGHNT, CDR2 YYREEE (reference sequence). V dropped 2 bases and J dropped 1; count of bases not matched to a gene: 7. This CDR3 region has 16 residues. Written as DNA, the CDR3 is TGTGCCAGCAGCTTTGGGACAGGAGCCCTCCAAGAGACCCAGTACTTC. This encodes CASSFGTGALQETQYF.

This chain links TRBV10-3 with TRBJ1-2, with 9 positions matching TRBD1. V dropped 4 bases and J dropped 6; count of bases not matched to a gene: 9. Germline V lookup: CDR1 ENHRY, CDR2 SYGVKD. CDR3 length: 15 amino acids. CDR3 bases: TGTGCCATCAGTGGCGGGACAGGGTTCTTGAATGGCTACACCTTC. Translating gives CAISGGTGFLNGYTF.

The chain employs TRBV19 and TRBJ1-3; the D is unclear. CDR1 and CDR2 (germline): LNHDA, SQIVND (reference sequence). The CDR3 has 15 amino acids. V dropped 4 bases and J dropped 1 base, with 11 bases sitting between them. CDR3 in DNA: TGTGCCAGTAGTAAGACGAGAGGGTCTGGAAACACCATATATTTT. Its translation: CASSKTRGSGNTIYF. The full variable domain, in which reference TRBV19 and TRBJ1-3 provide the parts outside the CDR3, is DGGITQSPKYLFRKEGQNVTLSCEQNLNHDAMYWYRQDPGQGLRLIYYSQIVNDFQKGDIAEGYSVSREKKESFPLTVTSAQKNPTAFYLCASSKTRGSGNTIYFGEGSWLTVV.

J is TRBJ1-5 and V is TRBV27; D might be TRBD1 (5 bases). With 2 bases removed from V and 6 bases from J, the gap between germline ends came to 11 bases. CDR3 size: 14 residues. Germline CDR1 is MNHEY and CDR2 is SMNVEV (reference sequence). In DNA, the CDR3 is TGTGCCAGCAGTTTAGCAGGGTTCGGTCAGCCCCAGCATTTT. It specifies CASSLAGFGQPQHF.

This sequence joins TRBV11-2 and TRBJ2-7; 7 bases align to TRBD1. Germline CDR1 is SGHAT and CDR2 is FQNNGV. CDR3 length: 12 residues. The junction had 3 bases not matched to a gene; V was cut back by 4 bases and J by 6 bases. The CDR3 DNA reads TGTGCCAGCAGCTGGGGACAGAGCGAGCAGTACTTC. It yields the protein CASSWGQSEQYF.

The chain uses TRBV5-4 and TRBJ1-1; maybe TRBD1 (5 bases). The germline V and J ends were trimmed by 4 bases and 4 bases, with 17 bases remaining between them. Per germline, CDR1 SGHNT and CDR2 YYREEE (reference sequence). The length of the CDR3 is 15 residues. The CDR3 DNA is TGTGCCAGCAGCCTTGGACGGGGGGTAAGCACTGAAGCTTTCTTT. The encoded protein is CASSLGRGVSTEAFF.

This chain connects TRBV10-3 to TRBJ1-4; 7 nucleotides match TRBD1. The CDR3 has 15 amino acids. V shed 3 bases and J 3 bases; nucleotides not matched to a gene: 4. Germline V gene data show CDR1 as ENHRY and CDR2 as SYGVKD. The CDR3: CAISDFGTANEKLFF. The CDR3, as DNA: TGTGCCATCAGTGACTTCGGGACAGCTAATGAAAAACTGTTTTTT.

The J gene is TRBJ2-7, the V gene TRBV21-1; the listed D gene, TRBD1, was not tested against the DNA. TRBV21-1 is annotated as a pseudogene. The length of the CDR3 is 15 residues. The CDR3 DNA sequence: TGTGCCAGCAGCAGGGGACAGGGTCCCTTCTACGAGCAGTACTTC. Translating gives CASSRGQGPFYEQYF.

The rearrangement uses TRBV27 and TRBJ1-6, with a possible D match to TRBD1 (6 bases). V gave up 1 base and J gave up 5 bases, with 12 bases separating them. The CDR3 extends over 16 amino acids. CDR1 is MNHEY, CDR2 SMNVEV, per germline (reference sequence). The CDR3 DNA reads TGTGCCAGCAGTTTATTGGGGGCTGGAAATAATTCACCCCTCCACTTT. This encodes CASSLLGAGNNSPLHF.

The chain is built from TRBV4-1 and TRBJ2-7; the match to TRBD1 covers 9 bases. Per the germline V gene, CDR1 is MGHRA and CDR2 is YSYEKL. The ends lost 3 bases at V and 4 bases at J; junction bases unmatched: 10. The CDR3 runs to 16 residues. This CDR3 reads CASSHDLTGGNYEQYF. CDR3 DNA: TGCGCCAGCAGCCATGATCTGACAGGGGGAAATTACGAGCAGTACTTC.

This clone was seen just once. The chain employs TRBV29-1 and TRBJ2-7; 10 bases are shared with TRBD1. With V trimmed by 4 bases and J by 0 bases, 6 bases remained unmatched. The CDR3 runs to 15 residues. The V gene's germline CDR1 is SQVTM and CDR2 ANQGSEA. This chain's CDR3 is CSVGQGAPSSYEQYF. The CDR3 bases are TGCAGCGTTGGACAGGGGGCTCCAAGCTCCTACGAGCAGTACTTC.

The rearrangement joins TRBV7-3 to TRBJ1-2; D is uncertain. V lost 5 bases and J 9 bases, leaving 16 bases between the germline ends. Per the germline V gene, CDR1 is SGHTA and CDR2 is FQGTGA. This CDR3 has 13 residues. The CDR3 region is CASSPLTPGRYTF. The DNA of the CDR3 is TGTGCCAGCAGCCCGCTAACCCCAGGCCGCTACACCTTC. Full variable domain (remainder filled in from reference TRBV7-3 and TRBJ1-2): GAGVSQTPSNKVTEKGKYVELRCDPISGHTALYWYRQSLGQGPEFLIYFQGTGAADDSGLPNDRFFAVRPEGSVSTLKIQRTERGDSAVYLCASSPLTPGRYTFGSGTRLTVV.

The chain combines TRBV6-1 with TRBJ2-1; D is undetermined. The germline CDR1 and CDR2 sequences are MNHNS and SASEGT. Deletions cut 4 bases from V and 9 bases from J, with 16 bases between. There are 14 residues in the CDR3. CDR3 sequence reads: CASSAPVEGGEQFF. The CDR3 DNA sequence: TGTGCCAGCAGTGCCCCCGTAGAAGGCGGTGAGCAGTTCTTC.

The chain employs TRBV30 and TRBJ2-3, with 10 bases that match TRBD1. J was trimmed by 3 bases and V by 0 bases; bases with no gene match: 6. This CDR3 is 16 amino acids long. Germline V CDR1 and CDR2: GTSNPN, SVGIG (reference sequence). CDR3 DNA sequence: TGTGCCTGGAGTGTAAGGAGGGACAGGGGTACAGATACGCAGTATTTT. Translation: CAWSVRRDRGTDTQYF.

The rearrangement links TRBV30 to TRBJ2-7; 9 nucleotides line up with TRBD1. V was clipped by 2 bases and J by 6 bases; unmatched bases: 8. Germline-derived CDR1 and CDR2 are GTSNPN and SVGIG (reference sequence). The CDR3 sequence is 14 residues long. The DNA of the CDR3 is TGTGCCTGGAGTCTAGGACAGGGGTCTGCCGAGCAGTACTTC. This translates into CAWSLGQGSAEQYF.

A word on this clone: Sequence at one end of the junction differs from germline and may be a read error. The gene calls are TRBV7-9 and TRBJ1-2; TRBD1 aligns across 8 bases. This CDR3 is 18 amino acids long. Looked up from germline, CDR1 is SEHNR and CDR2 is FQNEAQ (reference sequence). The CDR3 DNA reads as TGTTCCAGCAGCTCCAATTGGAGGACAGGGAACCATAACTATGGCTACACCTTC. Its translation: CSSSSNWRTGNHNYGYTF.

The chain has TRBV7-9 and TRBJ2-1; possible D gene TRBD2, 5 bases. The germline V gene has CDR1 SEHNR and CDR2 FQNEAQ (reference sequence). There are 15 residues in the CDR3. Trimming stripped 2 bases from V and 8 bases from J, with 16 bases between. Here the CDR3 reads CASSLLWGSVHEQFF. CDR3 coding DNA: TGTGCCAGCAGCTTACTGTGGGGTAGCGTCCATGAGCAGTTCTTC.

The chain combines TRBV11-2 with TRBJ1-1, with TRBD1 matching over 9 bases. Germline CDR1 SGHAT, CDR2 FQNNGV. J was trimmed by 1 base and V by 0 bases; bases with no gene match: 15. This CDR3 has 20 amino acids. This CDR3 reads CASSLDFVVRDRVENTEAFF. CDR3 coding DNA: TGTGCCAGCAGCTTAGATTTTGTGGTTAGGGACAGGGTAGAGAACACTGAAGCTTTCTTT.

The chain joins TRBV29-1 to TRBJ1-1, with D possibly being TRBD1 (6 bases). Germline V gene sequence: CDR1 SQVTM, CDR2 ANQGSEA. Trimming shortened V by 4 bases and J by 3 bases, and 18 bases separated the two germline ends. The CDR3 sequence is 15 residues long. As DNA, the CDR3 is TGCAGCGTTGTGGGGGGGGCAGGGAGGTACACTGAAGCTTTCTTT. Residues: CSVVGGAGRYTEAFF.

The chain uses TRBV6-5 and TRBJ1-2; D is ambiguous. V dropped 6 bases and J dropped 0 bases, with 14 bases sitting between them. From germline, CDR1 is MNHEY and CDR2 SVGAGI. The CDR3 extends over 15 amino acids. CDR3 nucleotide sequence: TGTGCCAGCAGCCCCGTGTCGCGTTCTAACTATGGCTACACCTTC. As protein: CASSPVSRSNYGYTF.

The chain couples TRBV11-1 to TRBJ2-1; D is ambiguous. Trimming stripped 8 bases from V and 8 bases from J, with 13 bases between. From germline, CDR1 is SGHAT and CDR2 FQDESV (reference sequence). CDR3 length: 12 residues. The CDR3 DNA is TGTGCCAGCGAGGCAAGTGAGGATGAGCAGTTCTTC. This codes for CASEASEDEQFF.

The gene calls are TRBV6-1 and TRBJ1-1; D possibly corresponds to TRBD1 (5 bases). This CDR3 region has 14 residues. V lost 2 bases and J lost 5, with 12 bases in between. The V gene's germline CDR1 is MNHNS and CDR2 SASEGT. For the CDR3, the DNA is TGTGCCAGCAGTGAATTCAGGGTTGAGACTGAAGCTTTCTTT. Translation: CASSEFRVETEAFF.